This T cell receptor beta chain was captured in a study of glioma-infiltrating T cells after dendritic cell vaccination (dated by TCRdb to about 2016). Regarding the study in general: The cohort comprised 15 or so glioblastoma patients from Phase I and II dendritic cell vaccination trials, 9 newly diagnosed and 6 with recurrent disease. Autologous tumor lysate-pulsed dendritic cell vaccination was administered to the patients between the early 2000s and the early 2010s. The vaccine was prepared from monocyte-derived dendritic cells that were cultured for under 8 days with IL-4 and GM-CSF and then pulsed overnight with autologous tumor lysate. Three intradermal dendritic cell vaccine injections were administered to patients at biweekly intervals in the arm below the axilla. Tumor-infiltrating lymphocyte content was quantified and tumor and blood repertoires were compared in dendritic cell-vaccinated glioblastoma patients by deep sequencing of TCR beta CDR3 regions. Survival after dendritic cell vaccination was correlated with TCR sequencing metrics, including TIL content and tumor-blood repertoire overlap. Findings and caveats that apply to the study as a whole: TCR clonality showed no direct relationship with survival, which suggests that a diverse polyclonal response may be important. After dendritic cell vaccination, a higher estimated pretreatment TIL content predicted longer time to progression and longer overall survival. The cohort was small and heterogeneous, and full blood and tumor sets were available for few patients, with initial-recurrent tumor pairs available for even fewer patients. The three-group TCR overlap response model was characterized as speculative, and prospective validation of the model was stated to be required.

TCRB CDR3 regions were amplified from 2 ug genomic DNA, or all available DNA if less, using the immunoSEQ assay. Multiplex PCR used 60 forward primers for TCR V beta segments and 13 reverse primers for J beta segments. To estimate the number of reads per starting template, synthetic control templates were added to each sample at limiting dilution. The Illumina HiSeq System generated 87 bp sequencing reads. Per the original workflow: PCR and sequencing errors were removed by merging closely related sequences with a nearest neighbor algorithm. TCR overlap was defined as the percentage of unique tumor TCR beta sequences that were also present in the same patient's peripheral blood. TCRdb re-hosts the immuneACCESS table, in-frame sequences only. Its copies lack some clones; in the studies checked, an unresolved V gene accounts for under half of them, and the cause for the rest is not known. That table is the source of V, J and clone size, and D and trimming were worked out from the DNA. Within this sample are 85,000 to 95,000 clones, with 85% to 90% of them counted one time only. Together, the top ten hold more than 15% of the sample.

To be selected, patients needed enough residual fresh-frozen tumor tissue and more than two years of available survival data. None of the glioblastoma patients carried an isocitrate dehydrogenase mutation, although molecular status otherwise varied. PBMC were collected before vaccination, two weeks after the third vaccination, and at tumor progression when it occurred. The Qiagen DNeasy Blood extraction Kit was used for extraction of genomic DNA. As regards this clone: Its antigen remains undetermined. Base-call qualities are not available, and no considerably larger clone is one nucleotide away.

CDR1 and CDR2 are read off the germline V gene as SGDLS and YYNGEE. The CDR3 holds 15 amino acids from the cysteine to the phenylalanine. Only the CDR3 region is kept as DNA, spanning 45 bases read in frame from base 1. Trimming takes 0 bases off V and 0 bases off J; junction bases not matched to a gene: 3. The sequence came from a human donor with glioblastoma. Sequencing used blood, obtained before dendritic cell vaccination. The chain joins TRBV9 to TRBJ2-7, and 7 bases in between align with TRBD2. The CDR3 reads CASSVASGRSYEQYF. The DNA sequence is as follows: TGTGCCAGCAGCGTAGCTAGCGGACGCTCCTACGAGCAGTACTTC. This CDR3, with the reference TRBV9 and TRBJ2-7 proteins standing in past its ends, gives the full variable domain DSGVTQTPKHLITATGQRVTLRCSPRSGDLSVYWYQQSLDQGLQFLIQYYNGEERAKGNILERFSAQQFPDLHSELNLSSLELGDSALYFCASSVASGRSYEQYFGPGTRLTVT.